The 8 T cell receptor beta chains listed next were all sequenced from one sample in a study of T cells in Graves' hyperthyroidism and ophthalmopathy. RNA transcripts gave rise to amplified TCR beta CDR3 regions. An initial round of RT-PCR targeting the TCR CDR3 relied on the HTBI primer set. TCRdb reanalysed the multiplex PCR reads using MiXCR and keeps one entry per CDR3 protein. This sample has under 350,000 distinct CDR3 sequences, with around a fifth found just once. What was sequenced was blood. The receptors were gathered from a woman aged 45-65 years with Graves' hyperthyroidism.

V and J are TRBV14 and TRBJ1-2; D is unresolved. Germline V lookup: CDR1 SGHDN, CDR2 FVKESK. V was cut by 4 bases and J by 7 bases, with 13 bases left in between. The CDR3 has 13 amino acids. CDR3 amino acids: CASSPGGLGGYTF. CDR3 coding DNA: TGTGCCAGCAGCCCCGGAGGGTTAGGTGGCTACACCTTC. Full variable domain (rest looked up from reference TRBV14 and TRBJ1-2): EAGVTQFPSHSVIEKGQTVTLRCDPISGHDNLYWYRRVMGKEIKFLLHFVKESKQDESGMPNNRFLAERTGGTYSTLKVQPAELEDSGVYFCASSPGGLGGYTFGSGTRLTVV.

This clonotype has a count of ten or more. The chain employs TRBV6-5 and TRBJ1-5, with no clear D. V lost 0 bases and J lost 5, with 11 bases in between. Per germline, CDR1 MNHEY and CDR2 SVGAGI. This CDR3 contains 15 residues. In DNA form, the CDR3 reads TGTGCCAGCAGTTACTCCCGACACCACGATCAGCCCCAGCATTTT. Encoded protein: CASSYSRHHDQPQHF.

This clonotype showed up many times. The rearrangement joins TRBV7-3 to TRBJ2-4; D tentatively reads TRBD1 or TRBD2 (5 bases each). Trimming stripped 2 bases from V and 9 bases from J, with 5 bases between. Looked up from germline, CDR1 is SGHTA and CDR2 is FQGTGA. This CDR3 region has 11 residues. The CDR3 loop reads CASSLGGIQYF. The CDR3 bases are TGTGCCAGCAGCTTAGGGGGCATTCAGTACTTC.

This clonotype was counted many times. This chain joins TRBV12-3 or TRBV12-4 and TRBJ2-2, with D tentatively TRBD1 (5 bases). This CDR3 has 14 residues. V was shortened by 0 bases and J by 5 bases, with 7 bases between the two germline ends. DNA for the CDR3: TGTGCCAGCAGTTTAGCGCCAGGGACCGGGGAGCTGTTTTTT. Protein sequence: CASSLAPGTGELFF.

This clonotype was seen a handful of times. This chain links TRBV20-1 with TRBJ1-1; D possibly corresponds to TRBD1 (6 bases). CDR1 and CDR2 from the germline V gene are DFQATT and SNEGSKA (reference sequence). The CDR3 sequence is 11 residues long. The CDR3 region has the DNA TGCAGATTACAGGGAGGTACTGAAGCTTTCTTT. Its protein is CRLQGGTEAFF.

This clonotype has a count of ten or more. V and J are TRBV30 and TRBJ2-4, with D unclear. This CDR3 spans 14 amino acids. Germline V lookup: CDR1 GTSNPN, CDR2 SVGIG (reference sequence). V was shortened by 3 bases and J by 0 bases, with 9 bases between the two germline ends. The CDR3 loop is CAWSQTLAKNIQYF. CDR3 bases: TGTGCCTGGAGCCAGACACTAGCCAAAAACATTCAGTACTTC.

This clonotype was counted ten times or more. The chain carries TRBV6-5 and TRBJ2-7, with a tentative D call TRBD1 (6 bases). The germline CDR1 and CDR2 sequences are MNHEY and SVGAGI. The CDR3 is made up of 14 amino acids. V lost 0 bases and J lost 2, with 8 bases in between. The CDR3 coding sequence is TGTGCCAGCAGTTACTCGGCAGGGGCCTACGAGCAGTACTTC. This sequence encodes CASSYSAGAYEQYF.

The genes are TRBV7-3 and TRBJ2-2, with 8 bases lining up with TRBD1. The CDR3 is made up of 16 amino acids. J lost 6 bases, V lost 5 bases, and 11 bases had no gene match. Germline V gene data show CDR1 as SGHTA and CDR2 as FQGTGA. The CDR3: CASSPFPGGSPGELFF. The CDR3 nucleotides read TGTGCCAGCAGCCCATTCCCAGGGGGCTCTCCCGGGGAGCTGTTTTTT.